These 9 T cell receptor beta chains originate from one sample sequenced in a study of blood T cells in healthy people across ages. The second PCR ran about 6 to 11 cycles with a sample-barcoded 5' primer and J-beta primers. Each CDR3 protein is one row after TCRdb ran MiXCR on the 5' RACE reads. The data hold hundreds of thousands of distinct CDR3 sequences, with around 49% observed a single time. Material for sequencing was blood. These receptors all come from a woman aged 60-75 years in good health.

This clonotype was counted at least ten times. The chain employs TRBV4-3 and TRBJ2-1; 8 bases fit TRBD2. V lost 4 bases to trimming and J lost 0 bases; unmatched junction nucleotides: 11. The CDR3 length is 18 residues. Germline V gives CDR1 LGHNA, CDR2 YSLEER. The CDR3 loop reads CASSPGGGPYSSYNEQFF. DNA of the CDR3: TGCGCCAGCAGCCCGGGGGGGGGACCTTATTCCTCCTACAATGAGCAGTTCTTC.

This clonotype has a handful of counts. This sequence joins TRBV6-2 or TRBV6-3 and TRBJ2-1, with 9 positions matching TRBD1. Unmatched junction bases numbered 27, after V lost 2 bases and J lost 4 bases. CDR3 length: 23 residues. Germline loops: CDR1 MNHEY, CDR2 SVGEGT. The CDR3 spells CASSYEAAGRGQGKKRDYNEQFF. The CDR3 DNA is TGTGCCAGCAGTTACGAGGCGGCGGGCAGGGGACAGGGCAAAAAACGAGATTACAATGAGCAGTTCTTC.

The V gene is TRBV27, the J gene TRBJ2-7; 9 bases line up with TRBD2. The CDR3 contains 14 residues. Germline values: CDR1 MNHEY, CDR2 SMNVEV (reference sequence). The V gene end was trimmed by 4 bases and the J gene end by 10 bases; junction bases not matched to a gene: 11. CDR3: CASSSPGLASVQYF. CDR3 sequence (DNA): TGTGCCAGCAGTTCCCCGGGACTAGCATCCGTCCAGTACTTC.

This rearrangement joins TRBV6-1 to TRBJ2-7; D is perhaps TRBD2 (6 bases). V lost 6 bases to trimming and J lost 0 bases, with 15 bases between them. Germline CDR1 reads MNHNS; CDR2 reads SASEGT. This CDR3 has 15 residues. CDR3 sequence: CASRVAVESSYEQYF. The CDR3 nucleotides read TGTGCCAGCAGAGTAGCGGTTGAAAGCTCCTACGAGCAGTACTTC.

The chain uses TRBV20-1 and TRBJ2-2; D gene unclear. There are 14 residues in the CDR3. V was pared by 6 bases and J by 0 bases, with 11 bases between. Germline V gene data show CDR1 as DFQATT and CDR2 as SNEGSKA (reference sequence). The CDR3 loop reads CSAVDVANTGELFF. Here the CDR3 DNA reads TGCAGTGCCGTTGACGTCGCGAACACCGGGGAGCTGTTTTTT.

This clonotype was observed at least ten times. The chain employs TRBV6-1 and TRBJ1-2, with D unclear. Trimming removed 1 base at V and 4 bases at J, with 10 bases between. The CDR3 extends over 14 amino acids. Germline V gives CDR1 MNHNS, CDR2 SASEGT. The CDR3 spells CASSEDGRLYGYTF. The CDR3 nucleotides read TGTGCCAGCAGTGAAGACGGCAGGCTCTATGGCTACACCTTC.

The J gene is TRBJ2-3, the V gene TRBV29-1; 8 bases map to TRBD1. V lost 6 bases, J lost 3 bases, and 11 bases stayed unmatched. Germline V gives CDR1 SQVTM, CDR2 ANQGSEA. This CDR3 region has 15 residues. CDR3 sequence reads: CSVTRQGRSTDTQYF. The CDR3 nucleotides are TGCAGCGTAACAAGACAGGGGAGGTCGACAGATACGCAGTATTTT.

Notes on this clonotype: Its ends do not fully match the called genes, so a read error is possible. The gene calls are TRBV10-3 and TRBJ2-2, with TRBD1 matching over 10 bases. The CDR3 extends over 18 amino acids. Germline values: CDR1 ENHRY, CDR2 SYGVKD. CDR3 residues: CAISESWTGGVNTGEPFF. As DNA, the CDR3 is TGTGCCATCAGTGAGTCGTGGACAGGGGGAGTGAACACCGGGGAGCCGTTTTTT.

This chain connects TRBV27 to TRBJ2-1, with TRBD2 matching 10 bases. The germline CDR1 and CDR2 sequences are MNHEY and SMNVEV (reference sequence). The V and J ends lost 2 bases and 4 bases, in that order; junction bases with no gene match: 14. The CDR3 totals 19 residues. CDR3 amino acids: CASSLSARASGSWYNEQFF. DNA for the CDR3: TGTGCCAGCAGTTTAAGCGCCAGGGCTAGCGGGAGTTGGTACAATGAGCAGTTCTTC.